The next 20 T cell receptor beta chains were all read from a single sample in a study of T cell clonotyping in hematopoietic cell transplantation. Data came from immunoSEQ multiplex PCR; TCRdb stores just in-frame clones and leaves some out. The table shows roughly 30,000 clones, with 80% to 95% occurring only once. Sequences were derived from PBMCs, sampled 100 days after allogeneic stem cell transplant. The receptors shown here come from a female patient between 50 and 60 years old who had an allogeneic stem cell transplant from a related donor, so the T cells may come from the graft donor. Some clones in this sample may be carry-over from other donors' samples.

This rearrangement joins TRBV9 to TRBJ2-1, with 9 positions matching TRBD2. V was pared by 8 bases and J by 3 bases, with 6 bases of the junction left unmatched. Germline V gene lookup returns CDR1 SGDLS and CDR2 YYNGEE. CDR3 size: 14 residues. CDR3 residues: CASASSGDYNEQFF. CDR3 nucleotides: TGTGCCAGTGCCTCTAGCGGGGACTACAATGAGCAGTTCTTC. Variable domain in full (rest from reference TRBV9 and TRBJ2-1): DSGVTQTPKHLITATGQRVTLRCSPRSGDLSVYWYQQSLDQGLQFLIQYYNGEERAKGNILERFSAQQFPDLHSELNLSSLELGDSALYFCASASSGDYNEQFFGPGTRLTVL.

The chain is built from TRBV2 and TRBJ1-1; D remains ambiguous. The CDR3 length is 13 residues. Germline V gives CDR1 SNHLY, CDR2 FYNNEI. The V gene lost 5 bases and the J gene lost 6 bases, with 13 bases spanning the gap. CDR3 bases: TGTGCCAGCAGTAAGGAAGACGGCGCTGAAGCTTTCTTT. Protein: CASSKEDGAEAFF.

J is TRBJ2-7 and V is TRBV28; D may be TRBD1 (5 bases). The CDR3 consists of 14 residues. Trimming shortened V by 3 bases and J by 1 base, and 10 bases separated the two germline ends. Looked up from germline, CDR1 is MDHEN and CDR2 is SYDVKM. The CDR3: CASSLQGWSYEQYF. Written as DNA, the CDR3 is TGTGCCAGCAGTTTGCAGGGCTGGTCCTACGAGCAGTACTTC.

The rearrangement uses TRBV2 and TRBJ2-7; 8 bases match TRBD1. V trimming: 8 bases; J trimming: 2 bases; junction bases outside the gene matches: 2. This CDR3 has 12 amino acids. Per the germline V gene, CDR1 is SNHLY and CDR2 is FYNNEI. The CDR3: CASGQGPYEQYF. CDR3 coding DNA: TGTGCCAGCGGACAGGGCCCCTACGAGCAGTACTTC.

V and J are TRBV27 and TRBJ1-2, with D perhaps matching TRBD1 (6 bases). Germline assignment: CDR1 MNHEY and CDR2 SMNVEV (reference sequence). Trimming stripped 5 bases from V and 4 bases from J, with 17 bases between. The CDR3 sequence is 15 residues long. CDR3 nucleotides: TGTGCCAGCAGTCCGGACCCCACAGGGATCTATGGCTACACCTTC. It codes for CASSPDPTGIYGYTF.

The chain has TRBV9 and TRBJ2-5; perhaps TRBD2 as D (5 bases). From germline, CDR1 is SGDLS and CDR2 YYNGEE. The germline V and J ends were trimmed by 1 base and 5 bases, with 12 bases remaining between them. CDR3 length: 14 residues. The CDR3 region is CASSVTGSRETQYF. CDR3 DNA: TGTGCCAGCAGCGTAACGGGGTCTAGGGAGACCCAGTACTTC.

The gene calls are TRBV5-4 and TRBJ1-1, with 7 bases aligning to TRBD1. The V and J ends lost 0 bases and 3 bases, in that order; junction bases with no gene match: 5. This CDR3 comprises 15 residues. Germline V lookup: CDR1 SGHNT, CDR2 YYREEE (reference sequence). The CDR3 nucleotides are TGTGCCAGCAGCTTGGGGGCAGGGGGGGACACTGAAGCTTTCTTT. Protein sequence: CASSLGAGGDTEAFF.

This clone was seen just once. V gene TRBV6-4 combines with J gene TRBJ1-1; D remains unclear. Trimming pared 5 bases from V and 5 bases from J, leaving 12 bases between. CDR3 length: 13 amino acids. Per germline, CDR1 MRHNA and CDR2 SNTAGT. CDR3 amino acids: CASSSLYGTEAFF. CDR3 in DNA: TGTGCCAGCAGTTCCCTGTACGGGACTGAAGCTTTCTTT.

This sequence joins TRBV30 and TRBJ2-5; D gene uncertain. The tail of the sequence fits TRBJ2-7 better, so the J call may be wrong. The CDR3 has 12 amino acids. Germline lookup yields CDR1 GTSNPN and CDR2 SVGIG (reference sequence). The CDR3 DNA reads as TGTGCCTGGAGTGTTGGGTACTACGAGCAGTACTTC. Encoded protein: CAWSVGYYEQYF.

The chain links TRBV10-3 to TRBJ1-1; 10 bases are shared with TRBD1. The CDR3 sequence is 12 residues long. CDR1 is ENHRY and CDR2 is SYGVKD in the germline V gene. Losses at the gene ends were 8 bases for V and 3 bases for J; bases not matched to a gene: 0. In DNA, the CDR3 is TGTGCCATCGGGACAGGGGACACTGAAGCTTTCTTT. Translating it yields CAIGTGDTEAFF.

This sequence joins TRBV9 and TRBJ1-2; TRBD1 aligns across 7 bases. The CDR3 covers 13 residues. The germline CDR1 and CDR2 sequences are SGDLS and YYNGEE. J lost 2 bases, V lost 3 bases, and 1 base had no gene match. DNA of the CDR3: TGTGCCAGCAGCGAGGGACAGAACTATGGCTACACCTTC. Translation gives CASSEGQNYGYTF.

This chain links TRBV6-1 with TRBJ2-5; either TRBD1 or TRBD2 may supply D (6 bases each). CDR1 MNHNS and CDR2 SASEGT come from the germline V gene. With 6 bases removed from V and 5 bases from J, the gap between germline ends came to 16 bases. The CDR3 extends over 14 amino acids. CDR3 sequence (DNA): TGTGCCAGCAGAGTGGGGGGCGCGGGGGAGACCCAGTACTTC. Translation: CASRVGGAGETQYF.

The chain has TRBV6-5 and TRBJ1-5; 7 nucleotides agree with TRBD1. From germline, CDR1 is MNHEY and CDR2 SVGAGI. J lost 8 bases, V lost 6 bases, and 13 bases had no gene match. The CDR3 extends over 15 amino acids. CDR3 in DNA: TGTGCCAGCAGACCCAGTGGCAGACAGGGAGAGCCCCAGCATTTT. This gives the protein CASRPSGRQGEPQHF.

The V call is TRBV30, the J call TRBJ1-1, with no clear D. V lost 3 bases to trimming and J lost 2 bases, with 10 bases between them. Per germline, CDR1 GTSNPN and CDR2 SVGIG (reference sequence). This CDR3 comprises 13 residues. CDR3 sequence reads: CAWRRRINTEAFF. The CDR3 coding sequence is TGTGCCTGGAGACGTCGGATTAACACTGAAGCTTTCTTT. Combining the CDR3 with reference TRBV30 and TRBJ1-1 gives the whole variable domain SQTIHQWPATLVQPVGSPLSLECTVEGTSNPNLYWYRQAAGRGLQLLFYSVGIGQISSEVPQNLSASRPQDRQFILSSKKLLLSDSGFYLCAWRRRINTEAFFGQGTRLTVV.

The V call is TRBV5-1, the J call TRBJ2-3; 13 positions match TRBD2. The CDR3 runs to 16 residues. With 0 bases clipped from V and 5 bases from J, the junction kept 3 bases outside the gene matches. The germline V gene has CDR1 SGHRS and CDR2 YFSETQ. As DNA, the CDR3 is TGCGCCAGCAGCTTGGCACTAGCGGGGGGGGGAGATACGCAGTATTTT. Encoded protein: CASSLALAGGGDTQYF. Supplemented by reference TRBV5-1 and TRBJ2-3, the full variable domain reads KAGVTQTPRYLIKTRGQQVTLSCSPISGHRSVSWYQQTPGQGLQFLFEYFSETQRNKGNFPGRFSGRQFSNSRSEMNVSTLELGDSALYLCASSLALAGGGDTQYFGPGTRLTVL.

In this sample, this clone turned up a few times. V usage is TRBV2 and J usage is TRBJ1-1, with D possibly TRBD1 on 6 matching bases. CDR3 length equals 17 residues. V was trimmed by 4 bases and J by 2 bases, leaving 20 bases between them. Germline V lookup: CDR1 SNHLY, CDR2 FYNNEI. The CDR3 bases are TGTGCCAGCAGTGGGAGGGCAGGGGAAACTATTAACACTGAAGCTTTCTTT. It is translated as CASSGRAGETINTEAFF.

The table lists this clone with a count of one. The chain carries TRBV5-5 and TRBJ1-5; D possibly corresponds to TRBD1 (6 bases). The CDR3 sequence is 15 residues long. The V end lost 0 bases, the J end lost 5 bases, and 12 bases lay between the germline ends. Germline loops: CDR1 SGHKS, CDR2 YYEKEE (reference sequence). The CDR3 sequence is CASSLETGRDQPQHF. The CDR3 DNA reads as TGTGCCAGCAGCTTGGAGACAGGAAGGGATCAGCCCCAGCATTTT. The whole variable domain, filled in from reference TRBV5-5 and TRBJ1-5, reads DAGVTQSPTHLIKTRGQQVTLRCSPISGHKSVSWYQQVLGQGPQFIFQYYEKEERGRGNFPDRFSARQFPNYSSELNVNALLLGDSALYLCASSLETGRDQPQHFGDGTRLSIL.

CDR3 residues: CASSLGSGGRSYEQYF. The CDR3 nucleotides read TGTGCCAGCAGCTTAGGAAGCGGGGGCCGCTCCTACGAGCAGTACTTC. This chain links TRBV13 with TRBJ2-7; 8 bases fit TRBD2. The CDR3 has 16 amino acids. CDR1 is PRHDT and CDR2 is FYEKMQ in the germline V gene (reference sequence). V dropped 0 bases and J dropped 0; count of bases not matched to a gene: 4.

The chain is built from TRBV19 and TRBJ2-5; either TRBD1 or TRBD2 may fit D (5 bases each). The CDR3 consists of 14 residues. Per germline, CDR1 LNHDA and CDR2 SQIVND (reference sequence). V lost 6 bases to trimming and J lost 7 bases, with 18 bases between them. The CDR3 DNA reads TGTGCCAGTAGCCGCTCGTTTGCTGGGGGGACCCAGTACTTC. Translation: CASSRSFAGGTQYF.

This chain uses TRBV11-2 with TRBJ1-4, with 9 nucleotides matching TRBD1. The CDR3 extends over 15 amino acids. Germline CDR1 is SGHAT and CDR2 is FQNNGV. V dropped 11 bases and J dropped 3; count of bases not matched to a gene: 10. This chain's CDR3 is CAPRHRGQANEKLFF. CDR3 nucleotide sequence: TGTGCCCCTCGTCACAGGGGGCAAGCTAATGAAAAACTGTTTTTT.